Each of the 5 T cell receptor beta chains below was sequenced from the same sample in a study of blood T cell repertoires in COVID-19. Using immunoSEQ multiplex PCR, the repertoire was profiled, and TCRdb retains in-frame clones only, with some absent. The sample has about 140,000 clones, more than 65% seen once. Sample: peripheral blood. The receptors derive from a human donor in a cohort sampled during active COVID-19.

This rearrangement joins TRBV11-2 to TRBJ2-7; possible D gene TRBD1, 5 bases. Germline values: CDR1 SGHAT, CDR2 FQNNGV. Trimming took 0 bases from V and 1 from J, leaving 7 bases between them. This CDR3 has 14 amino acids. CDR3 DNA: TGTGCCAGCAGCTTAGAGACAGCTTCCTACGAGCAGTACTTC. Translation: CASSLETASYEQYF.

The rearrangement uses TRBV7-9 and TRBJ1-2; 12 nucleotides line up with TRBD1. Per germline, CDR1 SEHNR and CDR2 FQNEAQ (reference sequence). This CDR3 region has 17 residues. Losses at the gene ends were 5 bases for V and 6 bases for J; bases not matched to a gene: 13. This CDR3 reads CASSAGTGGPGSNGYTF. Here the CDR3 DNA reads TGTGCCAGCAGCGCCGGGACAGGGGGCCCTGGATCGAATGGCTACACCTTC.

The genes are TRBV9 and TRBJ2-3, with TRBD2 matching over 10 bases. The CDR3 length is 16 residues. The ends lost 4 bases at V and 3 bases at J; junction bases unmatched: 8. Germline V gives CDR1 SGDLS, CDR2 YYNGEE. The CDR3 reads CASSPTRTSGTDTQYF. Here the CDR3 DNA reads TGTGCCAGCAGCCCGACTAGGACTAGCGGTACAGATACGCAGTATTTT.

The V gene is TRBV4-1, the J gene TRBJ2-7, with 10 bases that match TRBD2. This CDR3 is built from 16 residues. Germline V CDR1 and CDR2: MGHRA, YSYEKL. V trimming: 0 bases; J trimming: 3 bases; junction bases outside the gene matches: 5. The CDR3 protein is CASSQDRSSGGYEQYF. CDR3 in DNA: TGCGCCAGCAGCCAAGATCGGTCTAGCGGGGGCTACGAGCAGTACTTC.

The chain uses TRBV5-5 and TRBJ2-1, with a weak D call TRBD1 (6 bases). This CDR3 spans 15 amino acids. The V gene's germline CDR1 is SGHKS and CDR2 YYEKEE (reference sequence). Trimming removed 3 bases from V and 4 bases from J, with 14 bases in between. CDR3 nucleotides: TGTGCCAGCAGCTCTCTCATGGGGGCGTACAATGAGCAGTTCTTC. This encodes CASSSLMGAYNEQFF. Supplemented by reference TRBV5-5 and TRBJ2-1, the full variable domain reads DAGVTQSPTHLIKTRGQQVTLRCSPISGHKSVSWYQQVLGQGPQFIFQYYEKEERGRGNFPDRFSARQFPNYSSELNVNALLLGDSALYLCASSSLMGAYNEQFFGPGTRLTVL.